Sequencing of this T cell receptor (beta chain) was carried out in a study of T cells after somatic rescue of genetic block. Profiling relied on immunoSEQ multiplex PCR, and the TCRdb table lists in-frame clones only, not all of them. The sample consists of around 100,000 clones, under 95% of them appearing once. Sequences were obtained from peripheral blood mononuclear cells (PBMCs). The clonotype comes from a woman under 30.

CDR3: CASSVGLGGTEEETQYF. The CDR3 DNA follows: TGTGCCAGCAGCGTAGGATTAGGGGGGACAGAAGAAGAGACCCAGTACTTC. The chain uses TRBV9 and TRBJ2-5, with D possibly TRBD1 on 7 matching bases. This CDR3 has 17 residues. Germline V CDR1 and CDR2: SGDLS, YYNGEE. The V gene lost 0 bases and the J gene lost 3 bases, with 18 bases spanning the gap.